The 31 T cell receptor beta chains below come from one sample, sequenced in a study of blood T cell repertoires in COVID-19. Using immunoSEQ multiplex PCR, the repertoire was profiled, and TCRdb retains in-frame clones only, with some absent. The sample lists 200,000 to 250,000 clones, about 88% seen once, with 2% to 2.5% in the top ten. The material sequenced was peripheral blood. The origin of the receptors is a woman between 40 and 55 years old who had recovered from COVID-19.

In DNA, the CDR3 is TGTGCCAGCAGCTTAGTGGGGCGGGGGAACACTGAAGCTTTCTTT. Its protein product is CASSLVGRGNTEAFF. The gene calls are TRBV7-4 and TRBJ1-1; D is perhaps TRBD1 (5 bases). The CDR3 covers 15 residues. Germline CDR1 reads SGHVT; CDR2 reads SQSDAQ. V was cut by 1 base and J by 1 base, with 10 bases left in between.

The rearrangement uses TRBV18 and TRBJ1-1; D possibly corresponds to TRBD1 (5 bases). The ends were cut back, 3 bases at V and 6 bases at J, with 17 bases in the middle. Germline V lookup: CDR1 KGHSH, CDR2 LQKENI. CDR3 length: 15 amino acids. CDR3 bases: TGTGCCAGCTCACCCGTCGGACAACTGCAAGCTGAAGCTTTCTTT. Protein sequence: CASSPVGQLQAEAFF.

The CDR3 here is CASSYGTSGAPYEQYF. CDR3 bases: TGTGCCAGCAGTTACGGAACTAGCGGGGCCCCCTACGAGCAGTACTTC. This chain uses TRBV6-5 with TRBJ2-7; 10 bases align to TRBD2. This CDR3 has 16 amino acids. Germline assignment: CDR1 MNHEY and CDR2 SVGAGI. Losses at the gene ends were 2 bases for V and 2 bases for J; bases not matched to a gene: 6.

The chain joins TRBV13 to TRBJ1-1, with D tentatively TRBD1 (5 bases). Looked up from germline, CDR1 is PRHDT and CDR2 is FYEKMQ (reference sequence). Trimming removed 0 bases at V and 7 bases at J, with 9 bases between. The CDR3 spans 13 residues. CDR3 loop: CASSLGGDNEAFF. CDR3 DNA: TGTGCCAGCAGCTTAGGAGGGGATAATGAAGCTTTCTTT. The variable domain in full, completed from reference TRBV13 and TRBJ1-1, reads AAGVIQSPRHLIKEKRETATLKCYPIPRHDTVYWYQQGPGQDPQFLISFYEKMQSDKGSIPDRFSAQQFSDYHSELNMSSLELGDSALYFCASSLGGDNEAFFGQGTRLTVV.

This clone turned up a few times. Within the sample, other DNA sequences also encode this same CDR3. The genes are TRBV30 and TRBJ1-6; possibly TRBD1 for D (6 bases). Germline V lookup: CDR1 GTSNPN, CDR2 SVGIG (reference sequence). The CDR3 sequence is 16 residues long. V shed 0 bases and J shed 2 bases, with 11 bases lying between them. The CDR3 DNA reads TGTGCCTGGAGTGTACTGAGGACAGCCTATAATTCACCCCTCCACTTT. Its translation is CAWSVLRTAYNSPLHF.

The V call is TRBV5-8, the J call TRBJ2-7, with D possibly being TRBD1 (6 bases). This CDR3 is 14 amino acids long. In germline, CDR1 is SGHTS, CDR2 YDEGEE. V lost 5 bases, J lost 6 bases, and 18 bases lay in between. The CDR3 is CASRFRGFSVEQYF. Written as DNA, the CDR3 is TGTGCCAGCAGATTCAGGGGCTTTTCGGTCGAGCAGTACTTC. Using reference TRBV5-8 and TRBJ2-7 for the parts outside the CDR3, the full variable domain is EAGVTQSPTHLIKTRGQQATLRCSPISGHTSVYWYQQALGLGLQFLLWYDEGEERNRGNFPPRFSGRQFPNYSSELNVNALELEDSALYLCASRFRGFSVEQYFGPGTRLTVT.

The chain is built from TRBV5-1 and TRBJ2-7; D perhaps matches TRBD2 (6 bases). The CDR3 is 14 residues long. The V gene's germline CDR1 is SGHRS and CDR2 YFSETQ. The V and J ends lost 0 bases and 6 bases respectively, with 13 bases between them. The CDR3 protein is CASSLDAEGSEQYF. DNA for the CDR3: TGCGCCAGCAGCTTGGATGCGGAGGGGTCCGAGCAGTACTTC.

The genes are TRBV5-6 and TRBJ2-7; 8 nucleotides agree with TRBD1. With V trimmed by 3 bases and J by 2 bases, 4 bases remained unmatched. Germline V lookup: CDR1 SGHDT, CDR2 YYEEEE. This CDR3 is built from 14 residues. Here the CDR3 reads CASSSEQGAYEQYF. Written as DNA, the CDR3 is TGTGCCAGCAGCTCAGAACAGGGGGCCTACGAGCAGTACTTC.

Here the CDR3 DNA reads TGCGCCAGCAGCTTGGGGGACAGGTTAAATGAAAAACTGTTTTTT. Its translation is CASSLGDRLNEKLFF. V usage is TRBV5-1 and J usage is TRBJ1-4, with TRBD1 matching 8 bases. V gave up 0 bases and J gave up 5 bases; unmatched junction bases: 3. Looked up from germline, CDR1 is SGHRS and CDR2 is YFSETQ. This CDR3 comprises 15 residues.

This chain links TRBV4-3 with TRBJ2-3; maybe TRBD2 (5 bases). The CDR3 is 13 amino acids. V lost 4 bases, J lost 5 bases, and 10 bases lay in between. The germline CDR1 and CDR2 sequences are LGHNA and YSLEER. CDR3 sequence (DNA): TGCGCCAGCAGCCTTGATCGGGGAGATACGCAGTATTTT. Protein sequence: CASSLDRGDTQYF.

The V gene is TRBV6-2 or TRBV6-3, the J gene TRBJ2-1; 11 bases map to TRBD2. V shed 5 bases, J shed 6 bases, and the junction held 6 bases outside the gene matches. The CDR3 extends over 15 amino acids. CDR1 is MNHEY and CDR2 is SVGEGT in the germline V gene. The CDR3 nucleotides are TGTGCCAGCAGTGGGACTAGCGGAATCAGCAATGAGCAGTTCTTC. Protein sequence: CASSGTSGISNEQFF.

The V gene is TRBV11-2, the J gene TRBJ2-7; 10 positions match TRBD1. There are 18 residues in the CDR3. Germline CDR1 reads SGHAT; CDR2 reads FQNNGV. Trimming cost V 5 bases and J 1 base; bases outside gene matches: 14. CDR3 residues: CASSPNKRDRGRSYEQYF. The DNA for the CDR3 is TGTGCCAGCAGCCCAAATAAGCGGGACAGGGGACGGTCCTACGAGCAGTACTTC. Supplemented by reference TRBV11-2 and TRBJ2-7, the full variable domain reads EAGVAQSPRYKIIEKRQSVAFWCNPISGHATLYWYQQILGQGPKLLIQFQNNGVVDDSQLPKDRFSAERLKGVDSTLKIQPAKLEDSAVYLCASSPNKRDRGRSYEQYFGPGTRLTVT.

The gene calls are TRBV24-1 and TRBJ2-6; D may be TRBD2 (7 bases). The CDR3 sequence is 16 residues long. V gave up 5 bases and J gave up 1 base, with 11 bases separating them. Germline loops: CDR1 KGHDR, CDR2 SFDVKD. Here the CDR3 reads CATSAKGGSGANVLTF. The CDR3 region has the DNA TGTGCCACCAGTGCCAAGGGGGGGTCTGGGGCCAACGTCCTGACTTTC.

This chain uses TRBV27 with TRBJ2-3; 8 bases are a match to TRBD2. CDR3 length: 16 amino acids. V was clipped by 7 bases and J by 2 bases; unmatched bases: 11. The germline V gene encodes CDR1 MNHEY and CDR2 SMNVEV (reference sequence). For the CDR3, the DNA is TGTGCCAGCATCCATAGCGGGGCCGTTCCCACAGATACGCAGTATTTT. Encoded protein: CASIHSGAVPTDTQYF.

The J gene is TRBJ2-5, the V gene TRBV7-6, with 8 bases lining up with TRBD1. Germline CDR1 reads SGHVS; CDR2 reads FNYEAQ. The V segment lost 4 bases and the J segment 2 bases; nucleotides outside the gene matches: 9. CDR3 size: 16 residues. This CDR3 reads CASSSNLYRGQETQYF. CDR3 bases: TGTGCCAGCAGCTCAAACTTATACAGGGGGCAAGAGACCCAGTACTTC. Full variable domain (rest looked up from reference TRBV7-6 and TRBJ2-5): GAGVSQSPRYKVTKRGQDVALRCDPISGHVSLYWYRQALGQGPEFLTYFNYEAQQDKSGLPNDRFSAERPEGSISTLTIQRTEQRDSAMYRCASSSNLYRGQETQYFGPGTRLLVL.

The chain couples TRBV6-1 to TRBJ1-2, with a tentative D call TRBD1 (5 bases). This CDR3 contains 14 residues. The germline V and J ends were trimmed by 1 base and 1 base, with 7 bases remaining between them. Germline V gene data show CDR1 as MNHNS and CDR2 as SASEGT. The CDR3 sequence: CASSEGGLNYGYTF. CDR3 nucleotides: TGTGCCAGCAGTGAAGGGGGACTTAACTATGGCTACACCTTC.

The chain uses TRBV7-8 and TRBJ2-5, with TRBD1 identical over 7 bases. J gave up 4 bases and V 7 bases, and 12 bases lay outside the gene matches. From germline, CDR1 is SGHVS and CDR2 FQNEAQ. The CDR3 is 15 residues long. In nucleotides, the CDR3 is TGTGCCAGCACCCTAGGGCGAGGGGGCCGAGAGACCCAGTACTTC. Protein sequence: CASTLGRGGRETQYF.

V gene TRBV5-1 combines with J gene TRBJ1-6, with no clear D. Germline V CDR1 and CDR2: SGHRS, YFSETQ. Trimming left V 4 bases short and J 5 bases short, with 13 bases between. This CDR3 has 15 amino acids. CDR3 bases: TGCGCCAGCAGCACGAGGGTTTTGGATAATTCACCCCTCCACTTT. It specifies CASSTRVLDNSPLHF.

The CDR3 coding sequence is TGTGCCTGGATCGGCCGAGGAGTCTTGAACACTGAAGCTTTCTTT. It specifies CAWIGRGVLNTEAFF. The genes are TRBV30 and TRBJ1-1; D is unresolved. The CDR3 runs 15 residues. V was shortened by 4 bases and J by 0 bases, with 15 bases between the two germline ends. CDR1 is GTSNPN, CDR2 SVGIG, per germline (reference sequence).

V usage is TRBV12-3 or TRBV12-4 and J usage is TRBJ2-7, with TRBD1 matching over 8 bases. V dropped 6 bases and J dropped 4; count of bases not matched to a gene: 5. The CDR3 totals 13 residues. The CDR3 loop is CASRPDRGYEQYF. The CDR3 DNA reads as TGTGCCAGCAGACCAGACAGGGGTTACGAGCAGTACTTC.

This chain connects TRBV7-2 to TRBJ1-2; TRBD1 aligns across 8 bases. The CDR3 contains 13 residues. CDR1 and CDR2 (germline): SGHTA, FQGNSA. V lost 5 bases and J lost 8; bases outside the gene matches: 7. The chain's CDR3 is CASSTGTGRGYTF. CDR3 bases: TGTGCCAGCAGCACCGGGACAGGTCGCGGCTACACCTTC. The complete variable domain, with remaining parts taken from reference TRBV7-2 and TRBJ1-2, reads GAGVSQSPSNKVTEKGKDVELRCDPISGHTALYWYRQSLGQGLEFLIYFQGNSAPDKSGLPSDRFSAERTGGSVSTLTIQRTQQEDSAVYLCASSTGTGRGYTFGSGTRLTVV.

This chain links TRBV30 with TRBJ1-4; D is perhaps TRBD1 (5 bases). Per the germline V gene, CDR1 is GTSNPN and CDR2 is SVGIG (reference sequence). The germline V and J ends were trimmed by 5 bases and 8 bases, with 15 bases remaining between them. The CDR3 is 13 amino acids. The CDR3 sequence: CAWLVRGGEKLFF. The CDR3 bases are TGTGCCTGGTTGGTAAGGGGCGGAGAAAAACTGTTTTTT.

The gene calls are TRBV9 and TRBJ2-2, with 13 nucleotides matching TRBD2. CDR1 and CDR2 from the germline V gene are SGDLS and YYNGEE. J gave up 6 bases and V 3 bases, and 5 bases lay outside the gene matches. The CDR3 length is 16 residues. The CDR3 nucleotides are TGTGCCAGCAGCGAGAGAGGACTAGCGGGAGCCGGGGAGCTGTTTTTT. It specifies CASSERGLAGAGELFF.

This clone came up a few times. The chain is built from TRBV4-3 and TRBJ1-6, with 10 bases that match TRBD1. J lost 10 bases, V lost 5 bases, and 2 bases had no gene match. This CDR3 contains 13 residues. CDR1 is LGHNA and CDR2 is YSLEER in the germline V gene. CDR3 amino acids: CASSGTGVSPLHF. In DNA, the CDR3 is TGCGCCAGCAGCGGGACAGGGGTGTCACCCCTCCACTTT.

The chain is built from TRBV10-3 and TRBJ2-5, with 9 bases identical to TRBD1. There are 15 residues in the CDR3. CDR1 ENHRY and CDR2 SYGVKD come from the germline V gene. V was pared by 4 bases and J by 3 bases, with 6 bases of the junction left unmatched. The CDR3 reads CAISAPGQGKETQYF. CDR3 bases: TGTGCCATCAGTGCCCCGGGACAGGGTAAAGAGACCCAGTACTTC.

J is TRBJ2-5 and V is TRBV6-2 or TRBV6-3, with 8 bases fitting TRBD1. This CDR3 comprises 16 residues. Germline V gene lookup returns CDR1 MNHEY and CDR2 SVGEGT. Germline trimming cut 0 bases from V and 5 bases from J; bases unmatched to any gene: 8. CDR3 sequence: CASSYSTGEVRETQYF. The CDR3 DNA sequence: TGTGCCAGCAGTTACTCGACAGGGGAGGTACGGGAGACCCAGTACTTC.

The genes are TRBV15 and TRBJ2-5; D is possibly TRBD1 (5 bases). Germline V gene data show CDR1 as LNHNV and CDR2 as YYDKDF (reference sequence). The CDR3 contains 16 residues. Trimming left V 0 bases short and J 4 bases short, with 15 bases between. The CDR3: CATSRDLQGSGETQYF. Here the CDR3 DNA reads TGTGCCACCAGCAGAGATCTTCAGGGATCAGGAGAGACCCAGTACTTC.

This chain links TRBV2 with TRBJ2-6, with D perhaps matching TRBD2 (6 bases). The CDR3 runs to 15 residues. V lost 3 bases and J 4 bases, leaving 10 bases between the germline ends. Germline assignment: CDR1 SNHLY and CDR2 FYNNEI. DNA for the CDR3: TGTGCCAGCAGTGAGTCAGGGAGGGGGGCCAACGTCCTGACTTTC. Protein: CASSESGRGANVLTF.

The CDR3 loop is CASSYPRQGGNYGYTF. The CDR3 DNA is TGTGCCAGCAGTTACCCAAGACAGGGTGGGAACTATGGCTACACCTTC. J is TRBJ1-2 and V is TRBV6-5, with TRBD1 matching over 7 bases. CDR1 is MNHEY and CDR2 is SVGAGI in the germline V gene. The CDR3 has 16 amino acids. The J segment lost 2 bases and the V segment lost 2 bases, leaving 8 bases of the junction unmatched.

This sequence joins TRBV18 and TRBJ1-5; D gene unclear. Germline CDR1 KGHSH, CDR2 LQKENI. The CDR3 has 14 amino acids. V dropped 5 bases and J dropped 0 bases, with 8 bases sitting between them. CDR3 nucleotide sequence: TGTGCCAGCTCAGTACAAAATAGCAATCAGCCCCAGCATTTT. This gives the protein CASSVQNSNQPQHF.

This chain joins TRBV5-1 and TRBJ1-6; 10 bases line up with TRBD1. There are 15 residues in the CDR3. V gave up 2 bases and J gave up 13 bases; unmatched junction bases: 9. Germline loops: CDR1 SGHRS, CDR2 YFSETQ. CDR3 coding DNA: TGCGCCAGCAGCTTATTAACCGGGACAGGGGATCCCCTCCACTTT. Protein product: CASSLLTGTGDPLHF. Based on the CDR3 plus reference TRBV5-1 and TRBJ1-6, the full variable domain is KAGVTQTPRYLIKTRGQQVTLSCSPISGHRSVSWYQQTPGQGLQFLFEYFSETQRNKGNFPGRFSGRQFSNSRSEMNVSTLELGDSALYLCASSLLTGTGDPLHFGNGTRLTVT.